This T cell receptor beta chain was recovered during a study of post-analysis software for immune sequencing data (dated by TCRdb to the mid-2010s). Study-level background: Disease courses on record covered relapsing-remitting, secondary progressive and progressive-relapsing multiple sclerosis, though some patients had no subtype annotation. Patient repertoires were compared against around twelve previously published healthy control repertoires from donors aged roughly 6 to 28 years. A subset of samples was prepared in parallel using single-end sample barcoding, then pooled and co-amplified after Illumina adapter ligation.

To demonstrate the VDJtools post-analysis software, the study profiled TCR beta repertoires from the peripheral blood of around 13 young patients with multiple sclerosis. The multiple sclerosis patients were children and adolescents between roughly 6 and 16 years of age. Taken from the germline V gene, the CDR1 and CDR2 loops are SQVTM and ANQGSEA. There are 14 amino acids in the CDR3, from cysteine to phenylalanine inclusive. Here the CDR3 DNA is all that survives: 42 bases in frame from base 1. The V end loses 4 bases and the J end loses 0 bases, and a stretch of 11 bases separates them. Study-wide conclusions, independent of this receptor: The control group was slightly older than the multiple sclerosis patient group. Significantly lower normalized Chao1 diversity was found in multiple sclerosis patients than in controls, suggesting substantial peripheral T-cell clonal expansion. Four or five TRBV segments, including TRBV5-6, TRBV5-1 and TRBV20-1, were significantly more frequent in patients than controls. When samples were clustered directly using the F measure, samples prepared in the same batch co-clustered strongly, which prompted a batch-effect correction.

This clonotype was picked up a small number of times. It lacks a known antigen. No clone much larger than this one lies a single base away; base qualities are absent. To prepare the library, PCR was applied. This sample was sequenced with an Illumina HiSeq 2500. To reduce PCR and sequencing biases, unique molecular identifiers were built into the TCR beta cDNA libraries. Every 1 to 10 million input T cells yielded roughly 0.5 million cDNA molecules, meaning each molecule approximated one T cell. The patient libraries were prepared and sequenced with the same protocol used for the earlier healthy control dataset. Samples belonging to the same batch were prepared together, multiplexed and sequenced on a shared HiSeq lane. The study's own analysis went as follows. Raw barcoded reads were processed with MIGEC, and single-read molecular identifier groups were discarded before consensus assembly and CDR3 extraction. VDJtools was used for post-analysis of the clonotype tables, with diversity normalized by down-sampling every dataset to the smallest sample size. Repertoire overlap clustering matched CDR3 amino acid but not nucleotide sequences to correct batch-related cross-sample contamination. The raw public reads went through TCRdb reprocessing: fastp at Q25, MiXCR clone calling, in-frame beta chains kept. Rows are combined by CDR3 protein, so each entry shows the most common genes and DNA. These V and J calls originate from TCRdb's pipeline instead of the authors' own analysis. The sample contains a few hundred thousand distinct CDR3 sequences, less than 35% of them found a single time. The ten largest clones take up roughly an eighth of the sample.

Rearrangement joined TRBV29-1 to TRBJ2-3; no D gene call is confident. The source of this sequence is a girl aged 10 to 17 with multiple sclerosis. Sequencing was performed on blood. The sequence in DNA is TGCAGCGTTGCAGAGGTGGGTAGCACAGATACGCAGTATTTT. Protein translation: CSVAEVGSTDTQYF.